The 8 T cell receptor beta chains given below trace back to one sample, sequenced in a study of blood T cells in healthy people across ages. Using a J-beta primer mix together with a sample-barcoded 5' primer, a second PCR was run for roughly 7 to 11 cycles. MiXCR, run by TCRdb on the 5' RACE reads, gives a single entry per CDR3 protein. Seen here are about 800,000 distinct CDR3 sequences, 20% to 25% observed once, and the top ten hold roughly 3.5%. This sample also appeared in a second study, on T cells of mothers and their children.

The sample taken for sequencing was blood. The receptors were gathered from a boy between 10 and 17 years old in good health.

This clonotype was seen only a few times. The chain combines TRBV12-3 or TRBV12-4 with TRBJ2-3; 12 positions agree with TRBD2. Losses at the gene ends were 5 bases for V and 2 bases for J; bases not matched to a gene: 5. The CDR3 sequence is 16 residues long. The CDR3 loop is CASSLLAGGFTDTQYF. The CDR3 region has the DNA TGTGCCAGCAGTCTACTAGCGGGAGGATTCACAGATACGCAGTATTTT.

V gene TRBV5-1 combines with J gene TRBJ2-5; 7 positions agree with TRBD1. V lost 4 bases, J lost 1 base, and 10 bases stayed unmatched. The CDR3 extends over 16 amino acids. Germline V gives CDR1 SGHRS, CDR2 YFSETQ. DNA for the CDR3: TGCGCCAGCAGCCCATATGGAACAGGGGCCCAAGAGACCCAGTACTTC. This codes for CASSPYGTGAQETQYF.

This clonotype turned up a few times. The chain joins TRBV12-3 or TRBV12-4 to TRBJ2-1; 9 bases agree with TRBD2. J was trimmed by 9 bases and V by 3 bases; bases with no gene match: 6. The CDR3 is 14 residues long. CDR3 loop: CASSLSGTSSEQFF. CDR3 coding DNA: TGTGCCAGCAGTTTGTCCGGGACTAGCAGTGAGCAGTTCTTC.

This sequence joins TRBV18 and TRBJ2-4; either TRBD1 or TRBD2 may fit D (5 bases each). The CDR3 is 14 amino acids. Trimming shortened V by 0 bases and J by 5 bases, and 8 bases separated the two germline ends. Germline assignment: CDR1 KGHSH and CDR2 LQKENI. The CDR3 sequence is CASSPPGPENIQYF. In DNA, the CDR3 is TGTGCCAGCTCACCACCGGGACCCGAAAACATTCAGTACTTC.

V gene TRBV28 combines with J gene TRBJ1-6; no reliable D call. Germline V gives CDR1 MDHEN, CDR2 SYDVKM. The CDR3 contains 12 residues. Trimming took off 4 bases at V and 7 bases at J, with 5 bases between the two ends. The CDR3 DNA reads TGTGCCAGCAGTTCCCGGAATTCACCCCTCCACTTT. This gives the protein CASSSRNSPLHF.

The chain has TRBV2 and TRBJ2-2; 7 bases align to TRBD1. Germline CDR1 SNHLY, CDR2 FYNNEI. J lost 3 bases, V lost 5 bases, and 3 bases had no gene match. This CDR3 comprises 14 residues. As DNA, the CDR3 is TGTGCCAGCAGTCAGGGACAGTACACCGGGGAGCTGTTTTTT. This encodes CASSQGQYTGELFF.

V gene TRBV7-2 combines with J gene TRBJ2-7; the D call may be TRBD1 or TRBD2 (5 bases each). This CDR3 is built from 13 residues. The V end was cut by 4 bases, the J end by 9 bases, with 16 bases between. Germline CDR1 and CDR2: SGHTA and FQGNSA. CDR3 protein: CASSSGPTLVQYF. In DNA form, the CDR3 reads TGTGCCAGCAGCTCGGGACCGACCTTGGTGCAGTACTTC.

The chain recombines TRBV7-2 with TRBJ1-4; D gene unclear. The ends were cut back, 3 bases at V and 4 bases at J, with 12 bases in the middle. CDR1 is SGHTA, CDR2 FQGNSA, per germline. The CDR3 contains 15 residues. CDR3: CASSFVGQLNEKLFF. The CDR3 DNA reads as TGTGCCAGCAGCTTTGTGGGCCAGCTTAATGAAAAACTGTTTTTT. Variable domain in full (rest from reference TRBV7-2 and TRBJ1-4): GAGVSQSPSNKVTEKGKDVELRCDPISGHTALYWYRQSLGQGLEFLIYFQGNSAPDKSGLPSDRFSAERTGGSVSTLTIQRTQQEDSAVYLCASSFVGQLNEKLFFGSGTQLSVL.